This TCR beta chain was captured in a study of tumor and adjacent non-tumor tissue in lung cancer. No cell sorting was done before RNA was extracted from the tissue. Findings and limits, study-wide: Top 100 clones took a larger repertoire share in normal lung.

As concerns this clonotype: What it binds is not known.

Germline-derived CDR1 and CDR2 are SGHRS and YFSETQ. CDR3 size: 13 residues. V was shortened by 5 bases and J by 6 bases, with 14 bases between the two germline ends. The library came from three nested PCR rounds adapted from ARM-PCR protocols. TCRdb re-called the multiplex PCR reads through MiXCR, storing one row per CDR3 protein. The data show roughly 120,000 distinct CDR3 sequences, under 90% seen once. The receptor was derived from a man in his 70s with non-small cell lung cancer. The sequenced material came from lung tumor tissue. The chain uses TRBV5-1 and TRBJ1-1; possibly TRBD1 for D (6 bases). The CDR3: CASRYPGVPEAFF. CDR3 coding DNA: TGCGCCAGCAGATATCCAGGGGTCCCTGAAGCTTTCTTT.